These 20 T cell receptor beta chains were sequenced from one sample in a study of shared clonotypes between healthy human individuals. Sequencing used immunoSEQ multiplex PCR; TCRdb keeps in-frame clones, though not all of them. The sample lists about 2 million clones, approximately 95% occurring once. Sequencing was done on a sample of naive CD4+ T cells sorted from blood. As for subset: CD45RA+ positively selected. Receptors originate from a man aged 18 to 30 in good health.

V gene TRBV7-2 combines with J gene TRBJ2-1; D unresolved. Trimming shortened V by 2 bases and J by 12 bases, and 14 bases separated the two germline ends. Germline values: CDR1 SGHTA, CDR2 FQGNSA. The CDR3 spans 13 residues. CDR3 sequence reads: CASSLKVEIRQFF. CDR3 DNA: TGTGCCAGCAGCTTAAAGGTGGAGATAAGGCAGTTCTTC.

This chain links TRBV2 with TRBJ2-7; 7 positions agree with TRBD1. V was pared by 6 bases and J by 0 bases, with 8 bases of the junction left unmatched. Looked up from germline, CDR1 is SNHLY and CDR2 is FYNNEI. The CDR3 runs to 15 residues. The CDR3 DNA is TGTGCCAGCAGCGTTGGACAGGCCCCCTCCTACGAGCAGTACTTC. Residues: CASSVGQAPSYEQYF.

V and J are TRBV2 and TRBJ1-4; tentatively, D is TRBD1 (5 bases). Per the germline V gene, CDR1 is SNHLY and CDR2 is FYNNEI. V was cut by 6 bases and J by 5 bases, with 13 bases left in between. The CDR3 loop spans 14 amino acids. This CDR3 reads CASRGHFENEKLFF. CDR3 in DNA: TGTGCCAGCAGAGGACATTTCGAAAATGAAAAACTGTTTTTT.

The genes are TRBV27 and TRBJ2-7; 8 bases are shared with TRBD1. V lost 2 bases and J lost 4; bases outside the gene matches: 7. Germline V gene lookup returns CDR1 MNHEY and CDR2 SMNVEV (reference sequence). CDR3 length equals 15 residues. CDR3 region: CASSLRQGFGYEQYF. The DNA for the CDR3 is TGTGCCAGCAGTTTACGACAGGGGTTTGGGTACGAGCAGTACTTC.

Details on this clone: At the DNA level, this CDR3 is encoded by other sequences in the same sample as well. This CDR3 reads CAWSVLGTGELFF. The CDR3 coding sequence is TGTGCCTGGAGTGTACTCGGCACCGGGGAGCTGTTTTTT. The chain joins TRBV30 to TRBJ2-2; D not resolved. The CDR3 spans 13 residues. V lost 0 bases and J 4 bases, leaving 6 bases between the germline ends. CDR1 and CDR2 (germline): GTSNPN, SVGIG (reference sequence). The full variable domain, in which reference TRBV30 and TRBJ2-2 provide the parts outside the CDR3, is SQTIHQWPATLVQPVGSPLSLECTVEGTSNPNLYWYRQAAGRGLQLLFYSVGIGQISSEVPQNLSASRPQDRQFILSSKKLLLSDSGFYLCAWSVLGTGELFFGEGSRLTVL.

The chain joins TRBV7-2 to TRBJ2-5; no definite D call. There are 16 residues in the CDR3. Trimming removed 0 bases at V and 1 base at J, with 12 bases between. From germline, CDR1 is SGHTA and CDR2 FQGNSA. The CDR3 loop is CASSLAGWGSQETQYF. For the CDR3, the DNA is TGTGCCAGCAGCTTAGCAGGTTGGGGAAGCCAAGAGACCCAGTACTTC.

CDR3 nucleotides: TGCGCCAGCAGCCAAGACTTTCCTTCGTGGCGGGAGGTAGAGGGGTCCTACGAGCAGTACTTC. This sequence encodes CASSQDFPSWREVEGSYEQYF. V gene TRBV4-3 combines with J gene TRBJ2-7; 8 bases are shared with TRBD2. The germline V gene has CDR1 LGHNA and CDR2 YSLEER. The V gene end was trimmed by 0 bases and the J gene end by 1 base; junction bases not matched to a gene: 20. The length of the CDR3 is 21 residues.

Of note for this clone: Other nucleotide sequences in the sample specify the same CDR3. The CDR3 DNA reads as TGTGCCAGCAGTTACCGGGTGAGCAATCAGCCCCAGCATTTT. Amino acids: CASSYRVSNQPQHF. The V and J genes are TRBV6-6 and TRBJ1-5; D gene uncertain. This CDR3 is built from 14 residues. V was clipped by 2 bases and J by 1 base, with 6 bases between them. Germline loops: CDR1 MNHNY, CDR2 SVGAGI (reference sequence).

The chain links TRBV19 to TRBJ2-7, with D tentatively TRBD2 (5 bases). Deletions cut 1 base from V and 0 bases from J, with 7 bases between. The CDR3 spans 14 residues. The germline CDR1 and CDR2 sequences are LNHDA and SQIVND (reference sequence). CDR3 coding DNA: TGTGCCAGTAGTATAGCCGGAGGCTCCTACGAGCAGTACTTC. Its protein product is CASSIAGGSYEQYF.

The chain couples TRBV18 to TRBJ1-3; 7 positions agree with TRBD1. The CDR3 has 15 residues. The ends lost 2 bases at V and 4 bases at J; junction bases unmatched: 5. Germline V CDR1 and CDR2: KGHSH, LQKENI. The CDR3 loop reads CASSPNTGAGNTIYF. CDR3 coding DNA: TGTGCCAGCTCACCAAACACAGGGGCGGGAAACACCATATATTTT. Based on the CDR3 plus reference TRBV18 and TRBJ1-3, the full variable domain is NAGVMQNPRHLVRRRGQEARLRCSPMKGHSHVYWYRQLPEEGLKFMVYLQKENIIDESGMPKERFSAEFPKEGPSILRIQQVVRGDSAAYFCASSPNTGAGNTIYFGEGSWLTVV.

The CDR3 DNA is TGTGCCAGCAGCCATTGTAATCTCAAATACGGCGAGCAGTACTTC. It specifies CASSHCNLKYGEQYF. The chain recombines TRBV12-1 with TRBJ2-7; the DNA was not used to check the table's D call, TRBD2. TRBV12-1 is listed as a pseudogene. This CDR3 spans 15 amino acids.

This chain joins TRBV30 and TRBJ2-4; D perhaps matches TRBD1 (6 bases). Germline V lookup: CDR1 GTSNPN, CDR2 SVGIG (reference sequence). This CDR3 comprises 13 residues. The ends were cut back, 3 bases at V and 2 bases at J, with 8 bases in the middle. CDR3 residues: CAWRTGPKNIQYF. The CDR3 DNA is TGTGCCTGGAGGACAGGACCCAAAAACATTCAGTACTTC.

The rearrangement joins TRBV5-4 to TRBJ2-5; TRBD2 matches at 9 bases. CDR3 length: 16 residues. Germline V CDR1 and CDR2: SGHNT, YYREEE (reference sequence). The trim removed 0 bases at V and 2 bases at J, leaving 5 bases unmatched. CDR3 DNA sequence: TGTGCCAGCAGCTTGGATAGCGGGGGAGTACAAGAGACCCAGTACTTC. This gives the protein CASSLDSGGVQETQYF.

The rearrangement links TRBV5-1 to TRBJ1-3, with 9 bases fitting TRBD1. CDR1 is SGHRS and CDR2 is YFSETQ in the germline V gene. The V segment lost 5 bases and the J segment 4 bases; nucleotides outside the gene matches: 4. The CDR3 is 14 amino acids. CDR3 loop: CASRTGTGGNTIYF. The CDR3 coding sequence is TGCGCCAGCAGGACTGGGACAGGGGGAAACACCATATATTTT.

The CDR3, as DNA: TGCGCCAGCAGCCCTTCAGAGGTTGGGACCACTGAAGCTTTCTTT. This translates into CASSPSEVGTTEAFF. The V and J genes are TRBV5-1 and TRBJ1-1; D is perhaps TRBD1 (5 bases). The CDR3 extends over 15 amino acids. Germline CDR1 and CDR2: SGHRS and YFSETQ. Trimming took off 4 bases at V and 4 bases at J, with 17 bases between the two ends.

The V call is TRBV12-5, the J call TRBJ2-3, with TRBD1 matching 8 bases. Germline loops: CDR1 LGHNT, CDR2 FRNRAP. J lost 2 bases, V lost 6 bases, and 16 bases had no gene match. CDR3 length equals 18 residues. CDR3 in amino acids: CASGRPGQVMAHTDTQYF. The DNA for the CDR3 is TGTGCTAGTGGCCGACCGGGACAGGTAATGGCCCACACAGATACGCAGTATTTT.

The chain links TRBV5-1 to TRBJ2-7; D may be TRBD2 (5 bases). Germline loops: CDR1 SGHRS, CDR2 YFSETQ. Between the trimmed V and J ends, which lost 7 bases and 1 base, there was a span of 18 bases. The CDR3 sequence is 15 residues long. CDR3 protein: CASQEALASSYEQYF. For the CDR3, the DNA is TGCGCCAGCCAAGAAGCGTTAGCGTCTTCCTACGAGCAGTACTTC.

V and J are TRBV2 and TRBJ2-4, with 7 bases aligning to TRBD2. The CDR3 spans 15 residues. V was clipped by 7 bases and J by 0 bases; unmatched bases: 6. Looked up from germline, CDR1 is SNHLY and CDR2 is FYNNEI. The CDR3, as DNA: TGTGCCAGCATGGGAGCGGGGTTAGCCAAAAACATTCAGTACTTC. Protein: CASMGAGLAKNIQYF.

The chain joins TRBV19 to TRBJ1-2, with 7 bases matching TRBD1. CDR1 is LNHDA, CDR2 SQIVND, per germline (reference sequence). The V segment lost 3 bases and the J segment 6 bases; nucleotides outside the gene matches: 7. The CDR3 loop spans 14 amino acids. CDR3 amino acids: CASSIGSGQDGYTF. CDR3 coding DNA: TGTGCCAGTAGTATTGGGTCAGGACAGGATGGCTACACCTTC.

In the case of this clone: Other nucleotide sequences in the sample specify the same CDR3. The chain uses TRBV5-1 and TRBJ2-2; possibly TRBD1 for D (5 bases). The germline CDR1 and CDR2 sequences are SGHRS and YFSETQ. This CDR3 region has 14 residues. Trimming left V 3 bases short and J 1 base short, with 7 bases between. The chain's CDR3 is CASSWGQNTGELFF. As DNA, the CDR3 is TGCGCCAGCAGCTGGGGCCAGAACACCGGGGAGCTGTTTTTT. Full variable domain (missing parts from reference TRBV5-1 and TRBJ2-2): KAGVTQTPRYLIKTRGQQVTLSCSPISGHRSVSWYQQTPGQGLQFLFEYFSETQRNKGNFPGRFSGRQFSNSRSEMNVSTLELGDSALYLCASSWGQNTGELFFGEGSRLTVL.